The 9 T cell receptor beta chains below were found in one sample sequenced in a study of blood T cell repertoires in COVID-19. Repertoires were generated with immunoSEQ multiplex PCR, while TCRdb's copy carries only in-frame clones and drops some. The sample includes 250,000 to 350,000 clones, approximately 84% seen only once; the top ten take around 1.6%. Material for sequencing was peripheral blood. Receptors originate from a human donor with COVID-19, enrolled during active disease. The donor label of this sample is uncertain.

This clone was seen just once. The rearrangement uses TRBV2 and TRBJ2-1; 9 bases align to TRBD2. The CDR3 contains 14 residues. CDR1 is SNHLY, CDR2 FYNNEI, per germline. V trimming: 9 bases; J trimming: 5 bases; junction bases outside the gene matches: 8. The CDR3 nucleotides read TGTGCCAGTAGAGCGGGAGGTCTTAACAATGAGCAGTTCTTC. Its protein product is CASRAGGLNNEQFF. Full variable domain (outside the CDR3, taken from reference TRBV2 and TRBJ2-1): EPEVTQTPSHQVTQMGQEVILRCVPISNHLYFYWYRQILGQKVEFLVSFYNNEISEKSEIFDDQFSVERPDGSNFTLKIRSTKLEDSAMYFCASRAGGLNNEQFFGPGTRLTVL.

The rearrangement joins TRBV19 to TRBJ1-6; D not resolved. The CDR3 consists of 18 residues. From germline, CDR1 is LNHDA and CDR2 SQIVND (reference sequence). The V and J ends lost 5 bases and 0 bases respectively, with 17 bases between them. Written as DNA, the CDR3 is TGTGCCAGTAGTCCCACCCGGACTTCGAGCTCCTATAATTCACCCCTCCACTTT. It yields the protein CASSPTRTSSSYNSPLHF.

This clone was detected only a few times. This sequence joins TRBV5-4 and TRBJ2-1; the match to TRBD2 covers 7 bases. The CDR3 consists of 14 residues. The junction had 6 bases not matched to a gene; V was cut back by 2 bases and J by 7 bases. Germline V lookup: CDR1 SGHNT, CDR2 YYREEE (reference sequence). CDR3 residues: CASSFLGTTNEQFF. The CDR3 nucleotides read TGTGCCAGCAGCTTTTTGGGGACTACAAATGAGCAGTTCTTC.

V gene TRBV5-1 combines with J gene TRBJ2-5; no reliable D call. CDR1 is SGHRS and CDR2 is YFSETQ in the germline V gene. The V end was cut by 7 bases, the J end by 2 bases, with 12 bases between. The CDR3 has 13 amino acids. The CDR3 reads CASATGPQETQYF. CDR3 in DNA: TGCGCCAGCGCCACCGGTCCTCAAGAGACCCAGTACTTC. Variable domain in full (rest from reference TRBV5-1 and TRBJ2-5): KAGVTQTPRYLIKTRGQQVTLSCSPISGHRSVSWYQQTPGQGLQFLFEYFSETQRNKGNFPGRFSGRQFSNSRSEMNVSTLELGDSALYLCASATGPQETQYFGPGTRLLVL.

The gene calls are TRBV14 and TRBJ2-1, with TRBD2 as a possible D gene (6 bases). Per the germline V gene, CDR1 is SGHDN and CDR2 is FVKESK. V was shortened by 4 bases and J by 6 bases, with 13 bases between the two germline ends. This CDR3 has 14 amino acids. The CDR3 spells CASSLLTAGNEQFF. For the CDR3, the DNA is TGTGCCAGCAGCCTATTAACAGCGGGCAATGAGCAGTTCTTC.

The chain joins TRBV5-6 to TRBJ1-1; no reliable D call. V was shortened by 3 bases and J by 6 bases, with 24 bases between the two germline ends. This CDR3 contains 17 residues. The germline CDR1 and CDR2 sequences are SGHDT and YYEEEE. The CDR3 nucleotides are TGTGCCAGCAGCTCCCTCTCGTGGTCCACGAGGGCGGCTGAAGCTTTCTTT. It is translated as CASSSLSWSTRAAEAFF.

The chain combines TRBV30 with TRBJ2-7; D gene uncertain. Germline V gene sequence: CDR1 GTSNPN, CDR2 SVGIG (reference sequence). This CDR3 spans 14 amino acids. With 2 bases removed from V and 4 bases from J, the gap between germline ends came to 15 bases. The CDR3 sequence: CAWSRSVLFYEQYF. In DNA, the CDR3 is TGTGCCTGGAGTAGAAGCGTGCTATTTTACGAGCAGTACTTC. The full variable domain, rest sourced from reference TRBV30 and TRBJ2-7, is SQTIHQWPATLVQPVGSPLSLECTVEGTSNPNLYWYRQAAGRGLQLLFYSVGIGQISSEVPQNLSASRPQDRQFILSSKKLLLSDSGFYLCAWSRSVLFYEQYFGPGTRLTVT.

This rearrangement joins TRBV2 to TRBJ1-4; D is unresolved. There are 15 residues in the CDR3. The V and J ends lost 6 bases and 0 bases respectively, with 11 bases between them. Germline assignment: CDR1 SNHLY and CDR2 FYNNEI. The CDR3 DNA reads TGTGCCAGCAGCGCGGAAGCTGCAACTAATGAAAAACTGTTTTTT. Translation: CASSAEAATNEKLFF.

J is TRBJ1-5 and V is TRBV2; D is perhaps TRBD1 (6 bases). Germline V gene lookup returns CDR1 SNHLY and CDR2 FYNNEI. The CDR3 length is 16 residues. The V end was cut by 0 bases, the J end by 6 bases, with 15 bases between. In DNA, the CDR3 is TGTGCCAGCAGTGAAGCTTATCAGGGGAACGGTCAGCCCCAGCATTTT. It is translated as CASSEAYQGNGQPQHF.